This record covers a single TCR beta chain. The data were produced by immunoSEQ multiplex PCR, yet TCRdb's version contains in-frame clones alone and is incomplete. The table shows 70,000 to 95,000 clones, with under 90% occurring only once. These data come from a study of blood T cell repertoires in COVID-19. As for the study in general: Samples taken during acute and convalescent COVID-19 were collected in the United States, Italy and Spain. From T cells, B-cell-depleted T cells, or PBMCs came the material, which was cDNA or gDNA.

Sequenced input: peripheral blood. This receptor was taken from a woman aged 40 to 49 with active or convalescent COVID-19.

Here the CDR3 DNA reads TGTGCCAGCAGCCTAACCCAAAATCAGGCGACCGGGGAGCTGTTTTTT. Amino acid sequence: CASSLTQNQATGELFF. V gene TRBV4-2 combines with J gene TRBJ2-2; no definite D call. Germline CDR1 LGHNA, CDR2 YNFKEQ. V was pared by 4 bases and J by 5 bases, with 17 bases between. The CDR3 is made up of 16 amino acids.